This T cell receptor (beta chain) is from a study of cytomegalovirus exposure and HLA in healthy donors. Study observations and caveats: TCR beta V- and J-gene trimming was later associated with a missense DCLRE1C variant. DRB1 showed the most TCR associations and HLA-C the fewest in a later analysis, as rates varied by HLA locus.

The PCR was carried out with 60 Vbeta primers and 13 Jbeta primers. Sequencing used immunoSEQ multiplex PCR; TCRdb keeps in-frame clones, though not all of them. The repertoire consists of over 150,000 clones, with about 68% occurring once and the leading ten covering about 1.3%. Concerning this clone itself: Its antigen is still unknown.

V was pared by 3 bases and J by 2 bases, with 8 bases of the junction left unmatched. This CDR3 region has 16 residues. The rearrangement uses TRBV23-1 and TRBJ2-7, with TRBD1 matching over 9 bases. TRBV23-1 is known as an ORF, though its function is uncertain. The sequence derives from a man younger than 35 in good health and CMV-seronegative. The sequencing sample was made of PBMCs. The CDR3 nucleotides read TGCGCCAGCAGTCATGTCGGGACAGGGTGGGCCTACGAGCAGTACTTC. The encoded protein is CASSHVGTGWAYEQYF.